These 8 T cell receptor beta chains were all obtained from the same sample, sequenced in a study of T-cell memory formation after mild COVID-19. TCRdb recomputed calls from the 5' RACE reads with MiXCR, one row per CDR3 protein. Altogether fewer than 200,000 distinct CDR3 sequences are present, about an eighth being singletons, with the ten largest covering approximately 3.3%. Sequencing input: PBMCs or a T cell subset sorted from them (not recorded which). These receptors originate from a man between 18 and 35 years old who had mild COVID-19 (a few samples of this study predate the infection). Cell type and time point are not known.

This chain joins TRBV7-2 and TRBJ2-2; the D gene is possibly TRBD2 (6 bases). In germline, CDR1 is SGHTA, CDR2 FQGNSA. This CDR3 is built from 14 residues. The ends were cut back, 5 bases at V and 5 bases at J, with 12 bases in the middle. The CDR3 sequence: CASSLTRVTGELFF. CDR3 DNA: TGTGCCAGCAGCCTGACTAGGGTTACCGGGGAGCTGTTTTTT.

This clonotype was counted only a few times. This chain links TRBV5-1 with TRBJ2-3; D not certain. CDR3 size: 15 residues. Germline loops: CDR1 SGHRS, CDR2 YFSETQ. Trimming removed 5 bases at V and 1 base at J, with 14 bases between. Written as DNA, the CDR3 is TGCGCCAGCAGTCTATATCTAGACGGCACAGATACGCAGTATTTT. It encodes CASSLYLDGTDTQYF.

The chain links TRBV9 to TRBJ1-1; tentatively, D is TRBD1 (5 bases). This CDR3 spans 17 amino acids. From germline, CDR1 is SGDLS and CDR2 YYNGEE. V gave up 4 bases and J gave up 4 bases, with 23 bases separating them. CDR3 loop: CASSTVGGNMARTEAFF. The CDR3 bases are TGTGCCAGCAGCACTGTGGGGGGAAATATGGCTCGCACTGAAGCTTTCTTT.

This clonotype was seen more than once but under ten times. The chain has TRBV12-3 or TRBV12-4 and TRBJ2-2; D not resolved. V shed 7 bases and J shed 4 bases, with 7 bases lying between them. This CDR3 is built from 12 residues. The CDR3 coding sequence is TGTGCCAGCACCCAATCCACCGGGGAGCTGTTTTTT. It specifies CASTQSTGELFF.

This clonotype was counted between two and nine times. This chain links TRBV19 with TRBJ1-5; 8 bases are shared with TRBD1. Germline V gene data show CDR1 as LNHDA and CDR2 as SQIVND (reference sequence). This CDR3 comprises 18 residues. V shed 6 bases, J shed 1 base, and the junction held 14 bases outside the gene matches. CDR3 nucleotide sequence: TGTGCCAGTAGGCCTGACAGGGGACCCGGCAGGAGCAATCAGCCCCAGCATTTT. Translating gives CASRPDRGPGRSNQPQHF.

This clonotype turned up a few times. This chain connects TRBV7-3 to TRBJ2-3; D is uncertain. Germline assignment: CDR1 SGHTA and CDR2 FQGTGA. Trimming took 2 bases from V and 0 from J, leaving 6 bases between them. This CDR3 is 14 amino acids long. The CDR3 reads CASSLQHSTDTQYF. CDR3 nucleotide sequence: TGTGCCAGCAGCTTACAGCACAGCACAGATACGCAGTATTTT.

CDR3 nucleotides: TGTGCCAGCAGTTCCCGTCGGGAGCAGTACTTC. Protein product: CASSSRREQYF. The chain has TRBV12-3 or TRBV12-4 and TRBJ2-7; the D is unclear. This CDR3 has 11 amino acids. V was pared by 4 bases and J by 7 bases, with 8 bases between.

This clonotype was observed a few times. The chain carries TRBV5-1 and TRBJ2-3; D remains unclear. The germline V gene has CDR1 SGHRS and CDR2 YFSETQ. This CDR3 is built from 14 residues. V dropped 0 bases and J dropped 3 bases, with 8 bases sitting between them. CDR3 residues: CASSLVGWTDTQYF. In DNA, the CDR3 is TGCGCCAGCAGCTTGGTGGGGTGGACAGATACGCAGTATTTT.